This T cell receptor (beta chain) is drawn from a study of cytomegalovirus exposure and HLA in healthy donors. Both 60 Vbeta primers and 13 Jbeta primers went into the PCR. Here immunoSEQ multiplex PCR was the method, and the copy in TCRdb shows in-frame clones only, minus some. Recorded for this sample: 70,000 or so clones. V shed 1 base and J shed 8 bases, with 12 bases lying between them. In germline, CDR1 is LGHNA, CDR2 YSLEER. The CDR3 runs to 15 residues. The sequence derives from a man in his forties or fifties in good health and CMV-seronegative. The specimen sequenced was PBMCs. The V gene is TRBV4-3, the J gene TRBJ1-6; a possible D gene is TRBD1 (5 bases). The CDR3 spells CASSQGSQGDSPLHF. Here the CDR3 DNA reads TGCGCCAGCAGCCAAGGGTCTCAGGGTGATTCACCCCTCCACTTT.